The 12 T cell receptor beta chains below come from one sample, sequenced in a study of cytomegalovirus exposure and HLA in healthy donors. The PCR contained 60 Vbeta and 13 Jbeta primers. Profiling relied on immunoSEQ multiplex PCR, and the TCRdb table lists in-frame clones only, not all of them. The repertoire has roughly 190,000 clones, roughly 74% of them found once; the top ten carry 13% to 15%. Sequencing used PBMCs. Receptors originate from a woman under 40 in good health and CMV-seropositive.

The rearrangement joins TRBV9 to TRBJ1-4; 7 nucleotides agree with TRBD1. V trimming: 3 bases; J trimming: 0 bases; junction bases outside the gene matches: 5. Germline lookup yields CDR1 SGDLS and CDR2 YYNGEE. The CDR3 covers 16 residues. In DNA form, the CDR3 reads TGTGCCAGCAGCGAGCGGACAGGAGCAACTAATGAAAAACTGTTTTTT. Translation gives CASSERTGATNEKLFF. Full variable domain (missing parts from reference TRBV9 and TRBJ1-4): DSGVTQTPKHLITATGQRVTLRCSPRSGDLSVYWYQQSLDQGLQFLIQYYNGEERAKGNILERFSAQQFPDLHSELNLSSLELGDSALYFCASSERTGATNEKLFFGSGTQLSVL.

V and J are TRBV18 and TRBJ2-1; TRBD2 is a possible D gene (7 bases). CDR1 and CDR2 from the germline V gene are KGHSH and LQKENI. The CDR3 is 16 amino acids. The V end was cut by 4 bases, the J end by 4 bases, with 17 bases between. The CDR3 bases are TGTGCCAGCTCACAGGGGACTAACAGGGAATACAATGAGCAGTTCTTC. This gives the protein CASSQGTNREYNEQFF.

The chain carries TRBV6-1 and TRBJ1-6; maybe TRBD1 (5 bases). Germline V gene data show CDR1 as MNHNS and CDR2 as SASEGT. This CDR3 contains 11 residues. V was shortened by 0 bases and J by 14 bases, with 5 bases between the two germline ends. The CDR3: CASSEAGALHF. In DNA form, the CDR3 reads TGTGCCAGCAGTGAAGCAGGGGCCCTCCACTTT.

There are a few counts of this clone. The V call is TRBV6-5, the J call TRBJ2-7; TRBD1 agrees at 7 bases. The CDR3 is 12 amino acids. The V gene end was trimmed by 6 bases and the J gene end by 7 bases; junction bases not matched to a gene: 6. Germline CDR1 MNHEY, CDR2 SVGAGI. For the CDR3, the DNA is TGTGCCAGCAGCCGAGGACAGGAAGAGCAGTACTTC. Its translation: CASSRGQEEQYF.

This chain uses TRBV7-2 with TRBJ2-4; TRBD2 matches 7 bases. V was clipped by 5 bases and J by 6 bases; unmatched bases: 7. The CDR3 has 14 amino acids. Germline assignment: CDR1 SGHTA and CDR2 FQGNSA. Here the CDR3 DNA reads TGTGCCAGCAGCCTGGCGGGCGGGGGAAACATTCAGTACTTC. Its protein is CASSLAGGGNIQYF.

The chain is built from TRBV6-6 and TRBJ2-7, with 10 bases matching TRBD2. The CDR3 runs 14 residues. V lost 5 bases, J lost 5 bases, and 6 bases stayed unmatched. Germline CDR1 MNHNY, CDR2 SVGAGI (reference sequence). CDR3 in amino acids: CASSEGLAKDEQYF. The DNA for the CDR3 is TGTGCCAGCAGTGAGGGACTAGCGAAGGACGAGCAGTACTTC.

The rearrangement joins TRBV14 to TRBJ2-1; TRBD2 is a possible D gene (6 bases). The length of the CDR3 is 20 residues. Germline V gene data show CDR1 as SGHDN and CDR2 as FVKESK. Trimming left V 0 bases short and J 0 bases short, with 21 bases between. The CDR3 loop is CASSQDPGLALTYSYNEQFF. As DNA, the CDR3 is TGTGCCAGCAGCCAAGACCCCGGGCTAGCGTTAACTTACTCCTACAATGAGCAGTTCTTC.

The chain uses TRBV2 and TRBJ2-2, with TRBD2 matching over 7 bases. CDR3 size: 16 residues. J lost 4 bases, V lost 3 bases, and 8 bases had no gene match. CDR1 SNHLY and CDR2 FYNNEI come from the germline V gene. The chain's CDR3 is CASSDLAGVSTGELFF. The CDR3 region has the DNA TGTGCCAGCAGTGATCTGGCGGGAGTGTCCACCGGGGAGCTGTTTTTT.

The CDR3 loop is CASSPLSGTEAFF. In DNA form, the CDR3 reads TGTGCCAGCTCACCATTGAGCGGAACTGAAGCTTTCTTT. The V call is TRBV18, the J call TRBJ1-1; D ambiguous. From germline, CDR1 is KGHSH and CDR2 LQKENI. The CDR3 is 13 amino acids. Trimming took off 2 bases at V and 5 bases at J, with 9 bases between the two ends.

The chain is built from TRBV19 and TRBJ1-1; D gene unclear. CDR1 is LNHDA and CDR2 is SQIVND in the germline V gene (reference sequence). Trimming took off 2 bases at V and 11 bases at J, with 9 bases between the two ends. The CDR3 is 11 residues long. This CDR3 is CASSIRGYAFF. The CDR3 DNA follows: TGTGCCAGTAGTATACGGGGATATGCTTTCTTT.

The chain is built from TRBV4-2 and TRBJ2-7; TRBD2 agrees at 8 bases. The ends lost 7 bases at V and 1 base at J; junction bases unmatched: 12. The CDR3 is 16 residues long. The germline gives CDR1 LGHNA, CDR2 YNFKEQ. In DNA, the CDR3 is TGTGCCAGCAACTGGGAGAGCGGGGGCGCTTCCTACGAGCAGTACTTC. Translating gives CASNWESGGASYEQYF.

This clone was recorded once. The sample holds other DNA sequences that translate to the same CDR3. V gene TRBV7-6 combines with J gene TRBJ1-2; 7 nucleotides align to TRBD1. This CDR3 region has 15 residues. Germline trimming cut 1 base from V and 3 bases from J; bases unmatched to any gene: 5. Germline values: CDR1 SGHVS, CDR2 FNYEAQ. The DNA of the CDR3 is TGTGCCAGCAGCTTAGACGGGACAGCTGACTATGGCTACACCTTC. Translating gives CASSLDGTADYGYTF. The full variable domain, completed using reference TRBV7-6 and TRBJ1-2, is GAGVSQSPRYKVTKRGQDVALRCDPISGHVSLYWYRQALGQGPEFLTYFNYEAQQDKSGLPNDRFSAERPEGSISTLTIQRTEQRDSAMYRCASSLDGTADYGYTFGSGTRLTVV.